This T cell receptor beta chain stems from a study of shared clonotypes between healthy human individuals. Overall study context: The cohort comprised a couple of women and a few men. Their ages spanned 18 to 49 years.

Looked up from germline, CDR1 is MNHNY and CDR2 is SVGAGI (reference sequence). V shed 0 bases and J 6 bases; nucleotides not matched to a gene: 2. The CDR3 extends over 14 amino acids. TCRdb's table, derived via immunoSEQ multiplex PCR, lists solely in-frame clones and lacks some. The profile covers around 750,000 clones, with roughly 70% appearing a single time and 1.7% taken by the ten largest. This clone was seen a handful of times. Its antigen remains unidentified. Notes on the study in general: Genetic and exposure-history diversity was limited by the small donor number.

This TCR was recovered from a young woman in good health. V is TRBV6-6 and J is TRBJ2-5, with TRBD1 matching over 9 bases. Sequences were obtained from memory CD4+ T cells sorted from blood. Stated subset: CD45RA-negative fraction. DNA for the CDR3: TGTGCCAGCAGTTACTCGACAGGGGGAAAGACCCAGTACTTC. This encodes CASSYSTGGKTQYF.